The rows below give T cell receptor beta chains drawn from one sample of a study of cytomegalovirus exposure and HLA in healthy donors. Libraries were prepared by immunoSEQ multiplex PCR; TCRdb keeps only in-frame clonotypes and omits some of them. The data hold 130,000 or so clones, with about three quarters observed a single time. Sequencing input: PBMCs. Receptors originate from a woman aged 40-49 years in good health and CMV-seronegative. The CDR3 runs from the conserved cysteine through the conserved F or W. D genes are given only for firm matches. Only some rows state a clone size, as once, few, many or a class for expanded clones.

NA	TRBV28	NA	TRBJ2-3	CASTTGPTDTQYF
NA	TRBV11-3	NA	TRBJ2-1	CASSPSTGYNEQFF
few	TRBV28	TRBD2	TRBJ2-2	CASTTLGLAGQPYTGELFF
NA	TRBV5-4	TRBD2	TRBJ2-1	CASSQKTSGYNEQFF
few	TRBV7-9	NA	TRBJ2-5	CASSLVSGSETQYF
NA	TRBV9	TRBD2	TRBJ2-1	CASSPLAGGYNEQFF
NA	TRBV7-8	NA	TRBJ2-7	CASSHAQGPSYEQYF
NA	TRBV6-5	TRBD2	TRBJ2-2	CASSRTRGGELFF
NA	TRBV6-1	NA	TRBJ2-7	CASISLSYEQYF
NA	TRBV28	TRBD2	TRBJ2-7	CASSSPGLAGGYEQYF
NA	TRBV27	NA	TRBJ2-5	CASSLNRDSKETQYF
NA	TRBV5-6	NA	TRBJ2-5	CASSAPRGGETQYF
NA	TRBV7-3	NA	TRBJ2-1	CASSLSPAQFNNEQFF
NA	TRBV28	TRBD1	TRBJ2-7	CASRRGTGVSYEQYF
NA	TRBV19	TRBD1	TRBJ1-4	CASRPLTGGAEKLFF
NA	TRBV19	NA	TRBJ2-7	CASSIAGESYEQYF
NA	TRBV28	NA	TRBJ1-5	CASRRQSWPQHF
NA	TRBV4-3	NA	TRBJ2-3	CASSQEPLDSYTDTQYF
NA	TRBV6-6	NA	TRBJ1-1	CASRTGFRAEAFF
few	TRBV6-1	NA	TRBJ1-1	CASSRVKGGGTEAFF
NA	TRBV10-3	NA	TRBJ2-7	CAIGGTSYEQYF
once	TRBV4-2	NA	TRBJ1-1	CASSREDRQAAFF
NA	TRBV28	NA	TRBJ2-2	CASSSRGDGELFF
NA	TRBV5-4	TRBD1	TRBJ2-2	CAVQGSNTGELFF
NA	TRBV4-1	NA	TRBJ2-4	CASSQELIAKNIQYF
NA	TRBV18	TRBD2	TRBJ2-1	CASSPSASGNEQFF
NA	TRBV7-2	TRBD2	TRBJ2-7	CASSFGSGTSYEQYF
NA	TRBV29-1	NA	TRBJ2-7	CSLCGGVSCEQYF
NA	TRBV6-6	TRBD1	TRBJ1-6	CASSYDRGPSPLHF
NA	TRBV5-8	NA	TRBJ2-1	CASSQDRSSYNEQFF
NA	TRBV4-2	TRBD2	TRBJ2-1	CASSHRRLAGALEQFF
NA	TRBV28	NA	TRBJ1-5	CASSLTRDQPQHF
NA	TRBV4-1	TRBD2	TRBJ2-5	CASSQGRVETQYF
NA	TRBV28	NA	TRBJ1-3	CASSLDQGGHSGNTIYF
NA	TRBV7-8	NA	TRBJ2-1	CASSSGRTFGYGEQFF
NA	TRBV2	TRBD1	TRBJ2-5	CASSADRAQETQYF
NA	TRBV28	TRBD2	TRBJ2-3	CASSLYRGRAQDTQYF
NA	TRBV18	NA	TRBJ1-1	CASSSSRGRNTEAFF
many	TRBV4-2	NA	TRBJ1-5	CASSQEQGHQPQHF
NA	TRBV7-8	NA	TRBJ1-2	CASSLAYTTNYGYTF
NA	TRBV6-5	NA	TRBJ1-2	CASSYMGGPVTF
NA	TRBV6-5	TRBD1	TRBJ2-5	CASSEGQVQETQYF
once	TRBV2	TRBD1	TRBJ1-4	CASWGQGGRTNEKLFF
NA	TRBV18	TRBD1	TRBJ1-2	CASSNTDRDYGYTF
NA	TRBV5-1	NA	TRBJ2-3	CASSLPGDTQYF
NA	TRBV4-1	TRBD1	TRBJ1-4	CASSQQDRENEKLFF
NA	TRBV2	TRBD1	TRBJ2-7	CASSTDRGPYEQYF
NA	TRBV5-5	TRBD1	TRBJ1-2	CASSLQGDTNYGYTF
NA	TRBV7-2	NA	TRBJ2-3	CASSLRRTYDTQYF
few	TRBV13	TRBD1	TRBJ1-4	CASSATGTGGGVMKKLFF